This T cell receptor beta chain is drawn from a study of T cells after yellow fever vaccination. The sample holds many counts of this clonotype. V lost 0 bases, J lost 6 bases, and 21 bases lay in between. Germline CDR1 reads SQVTM; CDR2 reads ANQGSEA. The CDR3 contains 17 residues. Production of TCR cDNA was by 5'RACE template switching, which also added a universal primer site and UMIs. Each CDR3 protein gets one entry after TCRdb re-called the 5' RACE reads with MiXCR. The sample carries approximately 300,000 distinct CDR3 sequences, 8% to 10% recorded once. This TCR was sampled from a man between 18 and 29 years old who received the YFV17D yellow fever vaccine. The chain carries TRBV29-1 and TRBJ2-1, with a possible D match to TRBD1 (6 bases). The material was PBMCs, obtained on the day of the first yellow fever vaccination. The CDR3 region is CSVEDIRQARSLNEQFF. CDR3 DNA: TGCAGCGTTGAAGACATAAGACAGGCTCGATCCCTCAATGAGCAGTTCTTC.